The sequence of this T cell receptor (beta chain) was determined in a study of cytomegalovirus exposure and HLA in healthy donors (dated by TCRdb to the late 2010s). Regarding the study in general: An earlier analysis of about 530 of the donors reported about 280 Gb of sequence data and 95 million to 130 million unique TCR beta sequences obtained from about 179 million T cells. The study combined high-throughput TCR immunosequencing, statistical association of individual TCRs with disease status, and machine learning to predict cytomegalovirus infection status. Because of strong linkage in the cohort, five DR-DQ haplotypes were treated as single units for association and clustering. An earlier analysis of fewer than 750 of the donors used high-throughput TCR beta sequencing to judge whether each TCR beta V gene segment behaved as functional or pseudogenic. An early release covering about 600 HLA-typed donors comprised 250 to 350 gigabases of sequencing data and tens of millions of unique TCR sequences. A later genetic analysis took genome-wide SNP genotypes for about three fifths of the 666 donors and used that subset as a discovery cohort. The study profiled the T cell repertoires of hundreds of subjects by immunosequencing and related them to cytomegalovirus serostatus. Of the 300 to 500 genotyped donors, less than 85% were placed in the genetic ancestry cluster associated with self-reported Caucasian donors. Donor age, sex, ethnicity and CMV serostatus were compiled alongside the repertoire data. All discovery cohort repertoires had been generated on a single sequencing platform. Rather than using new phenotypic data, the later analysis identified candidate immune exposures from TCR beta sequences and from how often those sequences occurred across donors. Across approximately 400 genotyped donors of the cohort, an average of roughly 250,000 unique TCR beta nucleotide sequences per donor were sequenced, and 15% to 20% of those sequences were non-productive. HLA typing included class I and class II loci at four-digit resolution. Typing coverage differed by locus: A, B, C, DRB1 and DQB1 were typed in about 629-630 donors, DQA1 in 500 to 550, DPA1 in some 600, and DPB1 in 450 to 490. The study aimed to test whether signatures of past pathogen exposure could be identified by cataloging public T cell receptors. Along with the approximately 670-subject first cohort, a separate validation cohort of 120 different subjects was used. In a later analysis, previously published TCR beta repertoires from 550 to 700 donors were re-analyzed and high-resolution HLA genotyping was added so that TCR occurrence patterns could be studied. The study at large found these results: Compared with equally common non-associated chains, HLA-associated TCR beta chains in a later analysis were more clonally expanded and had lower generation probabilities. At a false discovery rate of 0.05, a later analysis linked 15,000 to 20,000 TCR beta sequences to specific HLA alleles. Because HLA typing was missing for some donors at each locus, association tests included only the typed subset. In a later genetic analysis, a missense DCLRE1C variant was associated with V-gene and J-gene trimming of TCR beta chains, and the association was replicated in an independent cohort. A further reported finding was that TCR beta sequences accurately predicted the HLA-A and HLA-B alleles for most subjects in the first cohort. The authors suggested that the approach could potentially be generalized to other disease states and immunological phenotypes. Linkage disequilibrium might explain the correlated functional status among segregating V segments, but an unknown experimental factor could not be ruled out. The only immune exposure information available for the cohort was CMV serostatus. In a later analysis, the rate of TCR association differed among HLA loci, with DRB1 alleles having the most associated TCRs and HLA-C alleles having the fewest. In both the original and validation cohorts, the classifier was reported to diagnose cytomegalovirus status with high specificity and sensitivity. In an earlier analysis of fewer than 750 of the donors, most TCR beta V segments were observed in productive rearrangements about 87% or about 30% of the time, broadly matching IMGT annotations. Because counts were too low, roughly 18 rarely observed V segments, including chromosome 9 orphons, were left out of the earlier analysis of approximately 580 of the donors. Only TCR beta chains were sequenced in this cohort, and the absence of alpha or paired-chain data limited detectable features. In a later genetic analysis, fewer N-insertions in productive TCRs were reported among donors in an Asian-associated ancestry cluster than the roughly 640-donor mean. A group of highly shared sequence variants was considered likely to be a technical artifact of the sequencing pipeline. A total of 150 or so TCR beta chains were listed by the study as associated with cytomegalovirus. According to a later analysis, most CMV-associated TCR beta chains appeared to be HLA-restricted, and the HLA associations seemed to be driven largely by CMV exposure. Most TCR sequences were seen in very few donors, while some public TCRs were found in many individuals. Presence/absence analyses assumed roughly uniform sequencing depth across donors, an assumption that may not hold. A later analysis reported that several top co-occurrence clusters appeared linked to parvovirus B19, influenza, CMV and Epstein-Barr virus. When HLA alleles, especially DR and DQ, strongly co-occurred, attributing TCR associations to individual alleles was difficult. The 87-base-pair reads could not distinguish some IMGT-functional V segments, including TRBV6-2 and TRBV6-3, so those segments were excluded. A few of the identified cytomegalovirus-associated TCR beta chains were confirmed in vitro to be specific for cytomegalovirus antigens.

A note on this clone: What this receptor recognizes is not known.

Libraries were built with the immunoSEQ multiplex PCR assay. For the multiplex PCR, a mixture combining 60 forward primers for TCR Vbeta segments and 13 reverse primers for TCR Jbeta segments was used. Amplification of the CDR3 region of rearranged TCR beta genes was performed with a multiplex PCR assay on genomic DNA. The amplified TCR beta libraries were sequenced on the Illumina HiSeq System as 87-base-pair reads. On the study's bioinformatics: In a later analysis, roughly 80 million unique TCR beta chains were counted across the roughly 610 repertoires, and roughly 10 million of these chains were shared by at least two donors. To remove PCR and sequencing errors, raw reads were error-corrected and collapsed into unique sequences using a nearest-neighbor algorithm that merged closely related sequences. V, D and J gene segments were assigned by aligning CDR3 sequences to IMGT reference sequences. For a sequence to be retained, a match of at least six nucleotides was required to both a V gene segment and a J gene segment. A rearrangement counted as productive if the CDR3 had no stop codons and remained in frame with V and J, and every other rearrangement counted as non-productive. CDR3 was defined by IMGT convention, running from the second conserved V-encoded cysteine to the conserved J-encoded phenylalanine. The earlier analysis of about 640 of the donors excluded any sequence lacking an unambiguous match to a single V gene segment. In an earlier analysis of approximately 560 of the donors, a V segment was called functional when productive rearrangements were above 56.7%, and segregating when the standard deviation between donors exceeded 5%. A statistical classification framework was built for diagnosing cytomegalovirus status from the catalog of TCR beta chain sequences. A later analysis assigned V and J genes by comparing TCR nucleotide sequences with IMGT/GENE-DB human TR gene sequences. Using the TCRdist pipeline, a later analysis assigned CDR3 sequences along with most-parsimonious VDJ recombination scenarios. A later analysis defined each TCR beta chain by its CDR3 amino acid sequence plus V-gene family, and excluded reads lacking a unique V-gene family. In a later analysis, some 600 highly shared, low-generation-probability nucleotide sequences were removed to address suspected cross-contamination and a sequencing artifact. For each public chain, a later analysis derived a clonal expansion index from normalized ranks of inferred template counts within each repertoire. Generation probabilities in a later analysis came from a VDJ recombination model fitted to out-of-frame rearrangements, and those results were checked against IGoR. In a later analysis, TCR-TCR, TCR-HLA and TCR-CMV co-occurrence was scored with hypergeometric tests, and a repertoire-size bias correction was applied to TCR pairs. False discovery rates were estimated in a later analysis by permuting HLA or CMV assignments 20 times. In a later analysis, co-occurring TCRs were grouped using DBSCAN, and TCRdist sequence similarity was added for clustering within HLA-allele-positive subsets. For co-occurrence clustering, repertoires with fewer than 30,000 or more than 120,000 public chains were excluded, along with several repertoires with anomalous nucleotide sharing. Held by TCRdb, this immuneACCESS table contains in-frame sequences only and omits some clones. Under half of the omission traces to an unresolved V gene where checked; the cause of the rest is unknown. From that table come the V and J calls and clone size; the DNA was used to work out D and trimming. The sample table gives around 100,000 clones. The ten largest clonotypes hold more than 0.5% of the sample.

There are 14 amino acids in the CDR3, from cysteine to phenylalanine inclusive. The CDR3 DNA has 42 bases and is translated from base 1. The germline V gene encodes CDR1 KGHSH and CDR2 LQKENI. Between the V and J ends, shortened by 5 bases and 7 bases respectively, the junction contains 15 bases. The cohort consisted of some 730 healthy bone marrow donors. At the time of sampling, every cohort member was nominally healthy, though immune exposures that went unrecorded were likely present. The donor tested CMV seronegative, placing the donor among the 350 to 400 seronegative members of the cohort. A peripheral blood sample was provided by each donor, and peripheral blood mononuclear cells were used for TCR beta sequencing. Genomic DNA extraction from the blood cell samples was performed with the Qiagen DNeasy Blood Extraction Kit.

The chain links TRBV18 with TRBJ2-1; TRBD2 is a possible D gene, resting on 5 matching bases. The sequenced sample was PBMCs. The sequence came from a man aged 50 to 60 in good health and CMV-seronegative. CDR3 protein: CASSKDYPGNEQFF. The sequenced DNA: TGTGCCAGCTCAAAAGACTACCCTGGGAATGAGCAGTTCTTC.